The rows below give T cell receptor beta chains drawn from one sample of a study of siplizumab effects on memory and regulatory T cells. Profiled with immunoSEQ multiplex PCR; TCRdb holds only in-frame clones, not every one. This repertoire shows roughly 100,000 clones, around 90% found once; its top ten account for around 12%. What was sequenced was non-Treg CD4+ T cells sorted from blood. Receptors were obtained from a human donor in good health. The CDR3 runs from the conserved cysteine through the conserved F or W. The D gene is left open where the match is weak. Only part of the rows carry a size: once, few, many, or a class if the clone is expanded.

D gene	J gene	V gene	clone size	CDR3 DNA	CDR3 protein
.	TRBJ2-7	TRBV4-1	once	TGCGCCAGCAGCCAAGTCACCGCCCGGGCTGAAAACGAGCAGTACTTC	CASSQVTARAENEQYF
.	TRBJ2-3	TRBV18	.	TGTGCCAGCTCACCAAAAAGGACAGATACGCAGTATTTT	CASSPKRTDTQYF
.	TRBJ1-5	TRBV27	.	TGTGCCAGCAGTTTATCCGGGGTGGGCAATCAGCCCCAGCATTTT	CASSLSGVGNQPQHF
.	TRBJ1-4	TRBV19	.	TGTGCCAGTAGTCGCACCTCGGGGATGGGAGAAAAACTGTTTTTT	CASSRTSGMGEKLFF
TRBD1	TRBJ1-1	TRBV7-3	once	TGTGCCAGCAGCTCTCCGGGACAGCGGTCGATATTT	CASSSPGQRSIF
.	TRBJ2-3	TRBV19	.	TGTGCCAGTAGTATATGGACCACCACAGATACGCAGTATTTT	CASSIWTTTDTQYF
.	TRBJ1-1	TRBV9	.	TGTGCCAGCAGCGTAGAGCGGGACACTGAAGCTTTCTTT	CASSVERDTEAFF
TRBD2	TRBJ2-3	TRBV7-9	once	TGTGCCAGCAGTCAACTAGCGGGACGCACAGATACGCAGTATTTT	CASSQLAGRTDTQYF
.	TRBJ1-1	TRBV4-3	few	TGCGCCAGCAGCCAAGAAAGAGGGACTGAAGCTTTCTTT	CASSQERGTEAFF
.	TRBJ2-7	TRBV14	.	TGTGCCAGCAGCCCACAGGGTGCTGTGGGCTACGAGCAGTACTTC	CASSPQGAVGYEQYF
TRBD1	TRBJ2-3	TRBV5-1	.	TGCGCCAGCAGCAAGAGGGCAGGGGGAGAAGATACGCAGTATTTT	CASSKRAGGEDTQYF
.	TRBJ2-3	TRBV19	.	TGTGCCAGTAGTATAGGAGGGGGCACAGATACGCAGTATTTT	CASSIGGGTDTQYF
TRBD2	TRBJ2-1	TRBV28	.	TGTGCCAGCAGTTTACTAGCGGGTCCGAAGTACAATGAGCAGTTCTTC	CASSLLAGPKYNEQFF
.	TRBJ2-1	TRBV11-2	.	TGTGCCAGCAGCCAATTCGGGGTAGCAGGATACAATGAGCAGTTCTTC	CASSQFGVAGYNEQFF
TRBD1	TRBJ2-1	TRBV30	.	TGTGCCTGGAGTAGACAGGGACCCTACAATGAGCAGTTCTTC	CAWSRQGPYNEQFF
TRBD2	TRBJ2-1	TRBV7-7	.	TGTGCTAGCAGCCCCCGGATAGCGGGAGAGAATGAGCAGTTCTTC	CASSPRIAGENEQFF
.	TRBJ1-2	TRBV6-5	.	TGTGCCAGCACCCGGACCGGACAGAATGGCTACACCTTC	CASTRTGQNGYTF
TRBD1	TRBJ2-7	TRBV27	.	TGTGCCAGCAGTCCTAAGCCAGGGGGAGCCTACGAGCAGTACTTC	CASSPKPGGAYEQYF
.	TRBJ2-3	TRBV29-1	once	TGCAGCGTGATGCTGAGGGCAGATACGCAGTATTTT	CSVMLRADTQYF
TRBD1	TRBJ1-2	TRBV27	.	TGTGCCAGCAGCAGAAGACAGGGCGGTGGCTACACCTTC	CASSRRQGGGYTF
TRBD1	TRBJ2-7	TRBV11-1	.	TGTGCCAGCAGCTTTCCACAGGGGGCTTACGAGCAGTACTTC	CASSFPQGAYEQYF
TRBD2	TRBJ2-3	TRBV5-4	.	TGTGCCAGCAGCGTATCTAGCGGGAGTGTCACAGATACGCAGTATTTT	CASSVSSGSVTDTQYF
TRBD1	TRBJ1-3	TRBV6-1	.	TGTGCCAGCAGTTCGGACAGGGGGTCTGGAAACACCATATATTTT	CASSSDRGSGNTIYF
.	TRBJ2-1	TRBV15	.	TGTGCCACCAGCAGAGTTGGGACCCGCGCGCTAAATGAGCAGTTCTTC	CATSRVGTRALNEQFF
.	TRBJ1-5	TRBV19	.	TGTGCCAGTAGTATCTGGACAGTCAATCAGCCCCAGCATTTT	CASSIWTVNQPQHF
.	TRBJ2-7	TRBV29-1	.	TGCAGCGTGTCGACAGGAAGGTACGAGCAGTACTTC	CSVSTGRYEQYF
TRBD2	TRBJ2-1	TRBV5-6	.	TGTGCCAGCTTGGCTAGCGGGAGACGCGCAGTCTACAATGAGCAGTTCTTC	CASLASGRRAVYNEQFF
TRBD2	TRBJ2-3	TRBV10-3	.	TGTGCCATCAGTGCGACTCTTCTCGGGCGGGCGAGCGGGAGGACCAGCACAGATACGCAGTATTTT	CAISATLLGRASGRTSTDTQYF
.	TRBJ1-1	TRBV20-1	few	TGCAGTGCTACATACGACACTGAAGCTTTCTTT	CSATYDTEAFF
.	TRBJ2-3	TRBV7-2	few	TGTGCCAGCAGCTTTTCGGGCTACACAGATACGCAGTATTTT	CASSFSGYTDTQYF
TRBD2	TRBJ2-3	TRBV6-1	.	TGTGCCAGCAGTGCGAAACTAGCGGGAGGGACAGATACGCAGTATTTT	CASSAKLAGGTDTQYF
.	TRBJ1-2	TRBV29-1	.	TGCAGCGTTGTCACAGACAACTATGGCTACACCTTC	CSVVTDNYGYTF
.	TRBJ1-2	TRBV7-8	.	TGTGCCAGCAGCTTAGTTACTGGCAATAATAACTATGGCTACACCTTC	CASSLVTGNNNYGYTF
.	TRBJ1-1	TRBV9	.	TGTGCCAGCAGCTTCCAGACGGATTCGAACACTGAAGCTTTCTTT	CASSFQTDSNTEAFF
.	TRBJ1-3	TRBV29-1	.	TGCAGCGTTATGGGAGCGGGCCGAAACACCATATATTTT	CSVMGAGRNTIYF
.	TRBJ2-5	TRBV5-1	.	TGCGCCAGCAGAAGAACTAGCAACCAAGAGACCCAGTACTTC	CASRRTSNQETQYF
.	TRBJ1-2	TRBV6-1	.	TGTGCCAGCAGTGAAGAATTTGCAGTGGGTCCGGGCTACACCTTC	CASSEEFAVGPGYTF
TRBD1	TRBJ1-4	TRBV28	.	TGTGCCAGCAGTCGGGACAGGGACGAAAAACTGTTTTTT	CASSRDRDEKLFF
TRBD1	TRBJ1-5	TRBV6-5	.	TGTGCCAGCAGGGGAACAGGGGATCAGCCCCAGCATTTT	CASRGTGDQPQHF
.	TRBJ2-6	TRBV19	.	TGTGCCAGCCGGGACCGCCGCTCTGGGGCCAACGTCCTGACTTTC	CASRDRRSGANVLTF
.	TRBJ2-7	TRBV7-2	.	TGTGCCAGCAGCGTGACTAGTTCAACTGCCTACGAGCAGTACTTC	CASSVTSSTAYEQYF
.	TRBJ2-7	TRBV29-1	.	TGCAGCGTTGAAGAGGGGCACGAGCAGTACTTC	CSVEEGHEQYF
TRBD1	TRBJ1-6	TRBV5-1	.	TGCGCCAGCAGCCCGGGAAGGACAGGGGGAAATCCACCCCTCCACTTT	CASSPGRTGGNPPLHF
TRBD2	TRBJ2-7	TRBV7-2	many	TGTGCCAGCAGCCTCCGAGGGGAGGGGTCGTACTACGAGCAGTACTTC	CASSLRGEGSYYEQYF
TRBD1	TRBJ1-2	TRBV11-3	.	TGTGCCAGCAGCCCCCGACAGGGGGCCAGCTATGGCTACACCTTC	CASSPRQGASYGYTF
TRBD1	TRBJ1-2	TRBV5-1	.	TGCGCCAGCAGCCTGACAGGGGTTATGGATGGCTACACCTTC	CASSLTGVMDGYTF
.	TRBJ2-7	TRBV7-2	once	TGTGCCAGCAGCGGGGGACGGAGAACCGAGCAGTACTTC	CASSGGRRTEQYF
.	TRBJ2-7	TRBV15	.	TGTGCCACCAGCAGAGATCCCAAGGGCGCCTCCTACGAGCAGTACTTC	CATSRDPKGASYEQYF
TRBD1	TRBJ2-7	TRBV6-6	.	TGTGCCAGCACCGGGACAGGGGCGCAGGGGCAGTACTTC	CASTGTGAQGQYF
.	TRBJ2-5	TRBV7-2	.	TGTGCCAGCAGCTTACTGGGGGAGGAGACCCAGTACTTC	CASSLLGEETQYF
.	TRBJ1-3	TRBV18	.	TGTGCCAGCTCACCAGACCGAGATGGAAACACCATATATTTT	CASSPDRDGNTIYF
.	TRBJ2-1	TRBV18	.	TGTGCCAGCTCACCGGGCGGGACAAACAATGAGCAGTTCTTC	CASSPGGTNNEQFF
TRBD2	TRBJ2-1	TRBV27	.	TGTGCCAGCAGGCGGGAGTGGTACAATGAGCAGTTCTTC	CASRREWYNEQFF
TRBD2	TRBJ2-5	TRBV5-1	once	TGCGCCAGCAGCTACGGACTAGCGGGGGATCGGACCCAGTACTTC	CASSYGLAGDRTQYF
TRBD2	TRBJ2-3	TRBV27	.	TGTGCCAGCAGTCTAGCGGGAGGAGTGAAGGATACGCAGTATTTT	CASSLAGGVKDTQYF